In its sample, the clone carrying this T cell receptor beta chain was seen many times. The antigen remains unidentified. These data belong to a study of CD8 T cells in ankylosing spondylitis. The CDR3 contains 14 residues. V dropped 8 bases and J dropped 6 bases, with 19 bases sitting between them. Germline CDR1 reads MDHEN; CDR2 reads SYDVKM. Notes on the study in general: As reported, disease-linked clones showed significant enrichment in matched ankylosing spondylitis synovial fluid. Disease-associated clonotypes exhibited CD8+ identity and were relatively infrequent in peripheral blood. The study identified a TCR beta motif of roughly eight highly homologous variants that appeared characteristic of ankylosing spondylitis blood.

Making the TCR beta libraries involved quantitative 5'-RACE with molecular barcodes. A single record per CDR3 protein comes from TCRdb applying MiXCR to the 5' RACE reads. This table holds under 400,000 distinct CDR3 sequences, roughly 12% found once. The chain couples TRBV28 to TRBJ2-5, with a weak D call TRBD2 (6 bases). The sequencing sample was made of blood, either unsorted or a sorted T cell fraction (not recorded which). The TCR comes from a female donor with ankylosing spondylitis or in good health (not recorded which). CDR3 in DNA: TGTGCCAGCCGATTCCCAGGAGGGCTACAGACCCAGTACTTC. This encodes CASRFPGGLQTQYF.